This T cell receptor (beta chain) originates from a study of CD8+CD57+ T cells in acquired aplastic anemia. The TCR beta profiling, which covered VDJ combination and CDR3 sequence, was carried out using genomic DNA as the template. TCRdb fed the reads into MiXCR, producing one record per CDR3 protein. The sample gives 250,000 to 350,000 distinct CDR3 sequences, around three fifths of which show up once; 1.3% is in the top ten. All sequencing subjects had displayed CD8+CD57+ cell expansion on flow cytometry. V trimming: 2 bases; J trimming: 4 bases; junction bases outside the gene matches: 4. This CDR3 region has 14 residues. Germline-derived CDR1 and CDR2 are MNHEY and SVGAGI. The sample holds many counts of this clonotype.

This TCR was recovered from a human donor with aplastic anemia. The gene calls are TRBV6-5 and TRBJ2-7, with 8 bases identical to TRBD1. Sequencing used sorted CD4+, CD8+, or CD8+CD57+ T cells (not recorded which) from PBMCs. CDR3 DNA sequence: TGTGCCAGCAGTTACGCGCGGACAGGGTACGAGCAGTACTTC. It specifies CASSYARTGYEQYF.